The 8 T cell receptor beta chains below all came from one sample that was sequenced in a study of T cell responses to AZD1222 COVID-19 vaccine. Repertoires were generated with immunoSEQ multiplex PCR, while TCRdb's copy carries only in-frame clones and drops some. The data hold 93,000 or so clones, with 91% observed a single time. Sequencing was performed on peripheral blood, taken on day 0 of AZD1222 vaccination. The receptors were sampled from an adult in good health.

The chain combines TRBV7-2 with TRBJ1-4; tentative D call: TRBD1 (5 bases). The CDR3 consists of 16 residues. CDR1 and CDR2 (germline): SGHTA, FQGNSA. The germline V and J ends were trimmed by 0 bases and 2 bases, with 10 bases remaining between them. CDR3 region: CASSLARAGTNEKLFF. CDR3 in DNA: TGTGCCAGCAGCTTAGCCAGGGCAGGGACTAATGAAAAACTGTTTTTT.

The V gene is TRBV15, the J gene TRBJ2-1, with D unclear. Trimming left V 8 bases short and J 0 bases short, with 14 bases between. The germline gives CDR1 LNHNV, CDR2 YYDKDF (reference sequence). The CDR3 runs 15 residues. CDR3 in DNA: TGTGCCACCCAAGGGCGGATAAGCTCCTACAATGAGCAGTTCTTC. Its protein is CATQGRISSYNEQFF.

The chain joins TRBV21-1 to TRBJ1-1; the tabulated D call, TRBD1, remains unverified against the DNA. TRBV21-1 is listed as a pseudogene. The CDR3 runs 16 residues. The CDR3 nucleotides are TGTGCCAGCAGCAATAGGACAGAGAGAGGAAACACTGAAGCTTTCTTT. It translates to CASSNRTERGNTEAFF.

The rearrangement uses TRBV7-3 and TRBJ1-3; D ambiguous. The CDR3 spans 16 residues. Germline loops: CDR1 SGHTA, CDR2 FQGTGA. Trimming stripped 5 bases from V and 4 bases from J, with 18 bases between. The CDR3 loop is CASSLSPSMRGNTIYF. In DNA, the CDR3 is TGTGCCAGCAGCCTGTCCCCCTCAATGAGAGGAAACACCATATATTTT.

V is TRBV7-9 and J is TRBJ2-6; D gene unclear. Trimming removed 5 bases from V and 0 bases from J, with 14 bases in between. This CDR3 is 17 amino acids long. CDR1 SEHNR and CDR2 FQNEAQ come from the germline V gene (reference sequence). The CDR3 DNA follows: TGTGCCAGCAGCCCCCGCCGCACGGGCTCTGGGGCCAACGTCCTGACTTTC. Protein: CASSPRRTGSGANVLTF.

The genes are TRBV30 and TRBJ2-7, with 7 bases aligning to TRBD2. The V and J ends lost 0 bases and 1 base, in that order; junction bases with no gene match: 9. From germline, CDR1 is GTSNPN and CDR2 SVGIG (reference sequence). CDR3 length: 16 residues. The CDR3 loop reads CAWSVWGGVRSYEQYF. CDR3 DNA sequence: TGTGCCTGGAGTGTTTGGGGGGGAGTTAGGTCCTACGAGCAGTACTTC.

The chain recombines TRBV15 with TRBJ2-1; TRBD2 matches at 9 bases. With V trimmed by 9 bases and J by 3 bases, 6 bases remained unmatched. Germline-derived CDR1 and CDR2 are LNHNV and YYDKDF (reference sequence). The CDR3 is 14 amino acids. The CDR3 sequence: CATGASGNYNEQFF. CDR3 nucleotides: TGTGCCACAGGGGCTAGCGGGAACTACAATGAGCAGTTCTTC.

V and J are TRBV6-5 and TRBJ2-2, with D possibly matching TRBD1 (6 bases). This CDR3 spans 13 amino acids. Germline V gives CDR1 MNHEY, CDR2 SVGAGI. Trimming pared 10 bases from V and 3 bases from J, leaving 12 bases between. CDR3: CAIRQDYTGELFF. The CDR3 bases are TGTGCCATCCGACAGGACTACACCGGGGAGCTGTTTTTT.